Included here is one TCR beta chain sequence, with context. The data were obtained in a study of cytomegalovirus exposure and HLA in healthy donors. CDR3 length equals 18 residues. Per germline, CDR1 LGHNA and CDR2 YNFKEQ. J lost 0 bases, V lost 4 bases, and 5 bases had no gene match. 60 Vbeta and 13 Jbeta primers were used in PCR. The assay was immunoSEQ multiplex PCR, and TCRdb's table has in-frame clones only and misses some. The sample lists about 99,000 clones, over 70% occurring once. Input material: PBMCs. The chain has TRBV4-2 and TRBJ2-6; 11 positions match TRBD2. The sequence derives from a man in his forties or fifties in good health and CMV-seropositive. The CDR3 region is CASSRGLAGLSGANVLTF. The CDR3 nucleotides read TGTGCCAGCAGCCGAGGACTAGCGGGTCTCTCTGGGGCCAACGTCCTGACTTTC.